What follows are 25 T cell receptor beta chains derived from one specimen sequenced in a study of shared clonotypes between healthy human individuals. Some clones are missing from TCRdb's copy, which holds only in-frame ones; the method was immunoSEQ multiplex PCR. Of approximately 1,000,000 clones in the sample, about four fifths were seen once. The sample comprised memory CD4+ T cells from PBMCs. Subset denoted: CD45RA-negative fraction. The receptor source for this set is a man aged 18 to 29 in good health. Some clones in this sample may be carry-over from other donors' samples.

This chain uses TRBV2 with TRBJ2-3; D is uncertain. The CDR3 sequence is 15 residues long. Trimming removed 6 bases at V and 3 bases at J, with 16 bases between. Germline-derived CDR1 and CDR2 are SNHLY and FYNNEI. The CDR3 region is CASSGGVKSTDTQYF. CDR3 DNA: TGTGCCAGCAGCGGCGGAGTAAAATCGACAGATACGCAGTATTTT. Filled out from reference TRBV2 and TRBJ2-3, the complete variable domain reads EPEVTQTPSHQVTQMGQEVILRCVPISNHLYFYWYRQILGQKVEFLVSFYNNEISEKSEIFDDQFSVERPDGSNFTLKIRSTKLEDSAMYFCASSGGVKSTDTQYFGPGTRLTVL.

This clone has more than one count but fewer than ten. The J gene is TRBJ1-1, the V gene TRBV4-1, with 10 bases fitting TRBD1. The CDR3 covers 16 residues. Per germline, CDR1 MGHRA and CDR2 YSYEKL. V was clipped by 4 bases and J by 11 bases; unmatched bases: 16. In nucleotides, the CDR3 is TGCGCCAGCAGCCTGCCCCGGGGACAGGGGAGAGGGCGGGCTTTCTTT. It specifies CASSLPRGQGRGRAFF.

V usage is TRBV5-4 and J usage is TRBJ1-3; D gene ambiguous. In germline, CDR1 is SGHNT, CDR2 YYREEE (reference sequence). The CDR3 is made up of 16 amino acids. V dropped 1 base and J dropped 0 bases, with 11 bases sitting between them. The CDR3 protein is CASSLFSGPSGNTIYF. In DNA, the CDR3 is TGTGCCAGCAGCTTGTTTTCCGGGCCCTCTGGAAACACCATATATTTT.

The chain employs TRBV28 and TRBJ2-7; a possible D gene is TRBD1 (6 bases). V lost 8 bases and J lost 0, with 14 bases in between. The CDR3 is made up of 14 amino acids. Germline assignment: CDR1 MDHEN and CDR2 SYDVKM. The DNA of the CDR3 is TGTGCCAGCTCGGAACAGGGTCCCTCCTACGAGCAGTACTTC. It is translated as CASSEQGPSYEQYF.

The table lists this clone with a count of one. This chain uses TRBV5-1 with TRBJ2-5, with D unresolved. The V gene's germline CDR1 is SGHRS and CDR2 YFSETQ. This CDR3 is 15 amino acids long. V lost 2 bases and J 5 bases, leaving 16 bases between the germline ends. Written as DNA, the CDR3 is TGCGCCAGCAGCTTAGCAGGTTCGGAGTGGGAGACCCAGTACTTC. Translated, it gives CASSLAGSEWETQYF.

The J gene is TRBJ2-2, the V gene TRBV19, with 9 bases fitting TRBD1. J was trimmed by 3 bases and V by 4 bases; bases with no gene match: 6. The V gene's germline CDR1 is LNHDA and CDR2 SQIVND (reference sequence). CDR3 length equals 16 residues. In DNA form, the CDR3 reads TGTGCCAGTAGTACTTCGACAGGGGGTGACACCGGGGAGCTGTTTTTT. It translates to CASSTSTGGDTGELFF.

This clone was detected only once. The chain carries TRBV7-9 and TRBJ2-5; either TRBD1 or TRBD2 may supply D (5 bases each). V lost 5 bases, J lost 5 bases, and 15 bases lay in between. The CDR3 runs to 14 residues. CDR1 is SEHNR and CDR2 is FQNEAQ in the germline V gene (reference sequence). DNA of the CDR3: TGTGCCAGCAGCCCCATGGGGGTGAAGGAGACCCAGTACTTC. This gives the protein CASSPMGVKETQYF.

The chain's CDR3 is CASSLAGQENYGYTF. The CDR3 bases are TGTGCCAGCAGCTTAGCGGGACAAGAGAACTATGGCTACACCTTC. This rearrangement joins TRBV7-2 to TRBJ1-2, with D perhaps matching TRBD1 (6 bases). The CDR3 totals 15 residues. V lost 0 bases to trimming and J lost 2 bases, with 10 bases between them. CDR1 and CDR2 (germline): SGHTA, FQGNSA.

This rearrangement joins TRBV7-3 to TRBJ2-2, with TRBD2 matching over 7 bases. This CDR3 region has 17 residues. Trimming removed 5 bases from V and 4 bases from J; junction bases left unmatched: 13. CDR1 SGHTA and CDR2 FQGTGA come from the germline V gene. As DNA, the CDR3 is TGTGCCAGCAGCCCCGGGGGGAGGCGTCCTGGCACCGGGGAGCTGTTTTTT. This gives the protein CASSPGGRRPGTGELFF.

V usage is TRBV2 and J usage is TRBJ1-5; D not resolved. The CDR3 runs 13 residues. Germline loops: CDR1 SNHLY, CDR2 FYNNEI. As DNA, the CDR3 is TGTGCTATAAGCGGGAGGCTGAATCAGCCCCAGCATTTT. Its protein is CAISGRLNQPQHF. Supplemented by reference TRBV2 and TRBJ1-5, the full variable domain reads EPEVTQTPSHQVTQMGQEVILRCVPISNHLYFYWYRQILGQKVEFLVSFYNNEISEKSEIFDDQFSVERPDGSNFTLKIRSTKLEDSAMYFCAISGRLNQPQHFGDGTRLSIL.

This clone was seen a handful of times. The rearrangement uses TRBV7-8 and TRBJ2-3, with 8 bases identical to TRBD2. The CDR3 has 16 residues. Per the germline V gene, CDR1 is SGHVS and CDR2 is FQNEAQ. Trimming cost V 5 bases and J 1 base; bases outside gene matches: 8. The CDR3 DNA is TGTGCCAGCAGCCCCGTGGCGGGAGGCCGCACAGATACGCAGTATTTT. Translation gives CASSPVAGGRTDTQYF.

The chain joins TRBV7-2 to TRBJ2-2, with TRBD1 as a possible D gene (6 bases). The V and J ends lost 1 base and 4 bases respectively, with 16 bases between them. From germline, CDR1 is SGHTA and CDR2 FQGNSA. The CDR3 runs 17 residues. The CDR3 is CASSLGKRSRGTGELFF. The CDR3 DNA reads TGTGCCAGCAGCTTAGGGAAGCGTTCCAGGGGCACCGGGGAGCTGTTTTTT.

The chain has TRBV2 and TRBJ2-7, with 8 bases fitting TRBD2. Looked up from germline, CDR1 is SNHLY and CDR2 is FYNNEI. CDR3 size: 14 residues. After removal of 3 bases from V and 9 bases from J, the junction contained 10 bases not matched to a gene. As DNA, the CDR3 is TGTGCCAGCAGTGAGCGGGAGGCCCTACTTAGGCAGTACTTC. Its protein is CASSEREALLRQYF. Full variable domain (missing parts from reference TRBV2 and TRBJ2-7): EPEVTQTPSHQVTQMGQEVILRCVPISNHLYFYWYRQILGQKVEFLVSFYNNEISEKSEIFDDQFSVERPDGSNFTLKIRSTKLEDSAMYFCASSEREALLRQYFGPGTRLTVT.

CDR3: CASSTRGATSYGYTF. DNA for the CDR3: TGTGCCAGCAGTACGCGAGGGGCGACGTCCTATGGCTACACCTTC. The V gene is TRBV28, the J gene TRBJ1-2; weak D call: TRBD1 (5 bases). V shed 5 bases and J shed 4 bases, with 17 bases lying between them. Per the germline V gene, CDR1 is MDHEN and CDR2 is SYDVKM. This CDR3 has 15 amino acids.

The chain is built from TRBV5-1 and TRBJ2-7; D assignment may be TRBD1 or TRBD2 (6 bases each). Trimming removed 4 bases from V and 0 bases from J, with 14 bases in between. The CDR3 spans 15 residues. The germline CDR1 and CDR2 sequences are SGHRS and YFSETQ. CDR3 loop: CASSPGASISYEQYF. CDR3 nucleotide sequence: TGCGCCAGCAGCCCGGGGGCTAGCATCTCCTACGAGCAGTACTTC.

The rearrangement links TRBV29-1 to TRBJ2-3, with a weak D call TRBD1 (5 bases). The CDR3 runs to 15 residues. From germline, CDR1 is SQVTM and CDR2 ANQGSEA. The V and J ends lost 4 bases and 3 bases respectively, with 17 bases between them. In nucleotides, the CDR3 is TGCAGCGTTGCCTACGGCGCAGGGCGGACAGATACGCAGTATTTT. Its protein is CSVAYGAGRTDTQYF.

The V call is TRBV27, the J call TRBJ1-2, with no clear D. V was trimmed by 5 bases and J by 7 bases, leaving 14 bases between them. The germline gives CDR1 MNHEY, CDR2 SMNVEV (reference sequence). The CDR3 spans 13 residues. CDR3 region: CASSTLSRAGYTF. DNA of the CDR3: TGTGCCAGCAGTACCCTGTCCCGGGCTGGCTACACCTTC.

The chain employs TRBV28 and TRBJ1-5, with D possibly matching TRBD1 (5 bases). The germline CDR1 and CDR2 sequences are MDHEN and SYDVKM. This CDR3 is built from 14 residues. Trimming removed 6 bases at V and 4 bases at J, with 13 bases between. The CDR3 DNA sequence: TGTGCCAGCAGGAACGGGGGTGAAAATCAGCCCCAGCATTTT. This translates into CASRNGGENQPQHF.

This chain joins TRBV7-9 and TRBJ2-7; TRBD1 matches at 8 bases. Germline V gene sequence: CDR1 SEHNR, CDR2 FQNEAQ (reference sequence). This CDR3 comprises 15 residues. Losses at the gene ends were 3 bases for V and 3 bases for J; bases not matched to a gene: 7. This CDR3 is CASSFVSGQGYEQYF. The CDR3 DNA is TGTGCCAGCAGCTTTGTCTCCGGACAGGGCTACGAGCAGTACTTC.

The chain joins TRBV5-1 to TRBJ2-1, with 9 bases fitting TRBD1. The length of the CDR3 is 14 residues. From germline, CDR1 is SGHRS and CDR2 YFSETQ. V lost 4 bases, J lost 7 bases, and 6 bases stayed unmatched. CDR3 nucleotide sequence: TGCGCCAGCAGCCCAGGGACAGGGTTTAATGAGCAGTTCTTC. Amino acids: CASSPGTGFNEQFF.

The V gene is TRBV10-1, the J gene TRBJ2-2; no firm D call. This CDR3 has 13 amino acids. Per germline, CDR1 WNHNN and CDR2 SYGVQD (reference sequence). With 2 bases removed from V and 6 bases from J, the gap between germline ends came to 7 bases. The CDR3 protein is CASSEISSGELFF. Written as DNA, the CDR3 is TGCGCCAGCAGTGAGATCTCCTCCGGGGAGCTGTTTTTT.

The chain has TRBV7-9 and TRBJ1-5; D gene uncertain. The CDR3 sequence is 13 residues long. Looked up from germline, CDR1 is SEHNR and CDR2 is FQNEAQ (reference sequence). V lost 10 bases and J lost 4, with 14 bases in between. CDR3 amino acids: CATGIGPNQPQHF. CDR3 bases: TGTGCCACCGGGATCGGCCCAAATCAGCCCCAGCATTTT.

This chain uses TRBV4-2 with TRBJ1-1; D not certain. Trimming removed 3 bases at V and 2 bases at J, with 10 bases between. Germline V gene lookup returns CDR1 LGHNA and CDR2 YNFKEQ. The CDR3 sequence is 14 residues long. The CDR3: CASSQGLLNTEAFF. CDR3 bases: TGTGCCAGCAGCCAGGGATTGCTCAACACTGAAGCTTTCTTT.

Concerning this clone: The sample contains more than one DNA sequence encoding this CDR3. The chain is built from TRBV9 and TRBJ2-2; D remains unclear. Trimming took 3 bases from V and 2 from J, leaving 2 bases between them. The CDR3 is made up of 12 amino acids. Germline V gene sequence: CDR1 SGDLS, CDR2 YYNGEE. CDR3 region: CASSANTGELFF. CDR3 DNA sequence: TGTGCCAGCAGCGCAAACACCGGGGAGCTGTTTTTT.

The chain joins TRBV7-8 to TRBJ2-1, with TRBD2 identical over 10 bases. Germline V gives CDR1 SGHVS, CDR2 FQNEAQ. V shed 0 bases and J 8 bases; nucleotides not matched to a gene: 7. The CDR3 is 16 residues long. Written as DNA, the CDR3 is TGTGCCAGCAGCTTAGCGCAGCGGGAGGGCCGGGATGAGCAGTTCTTC. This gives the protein CASSLAQREGRDEQFF. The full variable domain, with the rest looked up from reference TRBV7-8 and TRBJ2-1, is GAGVSQSPRYKVAKRGQDVALRCDPISGHVSLFWYQQALGQGPEFLTYFQNEAQLDKSGLPSDRFFAERPEGSVSTLKIQRTQQEDSAVYLCASSLAQREGRDEQFFGPGTRLTVL.